This T cell receptor beta chain was observed in a study of shared clonotypes between healthy human individuals. Study results and caveats: Naive subsets tended to show greater estimated richness than memory subsets. Of the naive CD4 clonotypes, around 4.8% were shared across a handful of donors.

Clones were read by immunoSEQ multiplex PCR, and TCRdb kept only the in-frame ones, dropping some. The sample lists more than 2 million clones, approximately 96% occurring once. On this clone itself: Its antigen is not identified.

This CDR3 region has 15 residues. Germline CDR1 is SNHLY and CDR2 is FYNNEI. Trimming removed 10 bases from V and 6 bases from J; junction bases left unmatched: 9. This chain links TRBV2 with TRBJ2-3, with TRBD2 matching over 14 bases. The TCR originated in a man aged 18 to 29 in good health. Sequencing input: naive CD4+ T cells sorted from blood. Stated subset: CD45RA+ positively selected. This CDR3 reads CATKGLAGAWDTQYF. The CDR3, as DNA: TGTGCCACGAAGGGACTAGCGGGAGCTTGGGATACGCAGTATTTT. The variable domain in full, completed from reference TRBV2 and TRBJ2-3, reads EPEVTQTPSHQVTQMGQEVILRCVPISNHLYFYWYRQILGQKVEFLVSFYNNEISEKSEIFDDQFSVERPDGSNFTLKIRSTKLEDSAMYFCATKGLAGAWDTQYFGPGTRLTVL.